The rows below give T cell receptor beta chains drawn from one sample of a study of OX40 agonist ivuxolimab in advanced cancers. Measured with immunoSEQ multiplex PCR; TCRdb has only the in-frame clones, and not every one. The sample contains 50,000 to 60,000 clones, around 93% of which appear only once. The specimen comprised CD4+ or CD8+ T cells sorted from blood, sampled in a trial of the OX40 agonist ivuxolimab. All receptors come from an adult with an advanced solid tumor such as melanoma, head and neck, liver or kidney cancer. The conserved cysteine and the conserved F or W are not part of the CDR3 here. Each record gives: J gene, V gene, CDR3 protein.

J gene: TRBJ2-5
V gene: TRBV27
CDR3 protein: ASSFSGGGETQY

J gene: TRBJ1-3
V gene: TRBV27
CDR3 protein: ASSLSPPSVGGNTIY

J gene: TRBJ2-1
V gene: TRBV7-8
CDR3 protein: ASSRLLAGVYNEQF

J gene: TRBJ2-7
V gene: TRBV7-9
CDR3 protein: ASSALRGGEQY

J gene: TRBJ2-1
V gene: TRBV15
CDR3 protein: ATSKTSGDNEQF

J gene: TRBJ2-7
V gene: TRBV28
CDR3 protein: ASRRTGGETYEQY

J gene: TRBJ2-1
V gene: TRBV30
CDR3 protein: AWSVVHLAEQF

J gene: TRBJ2-4
V gene: TRBV28
CDR3 protein: ASSSNHIEVAKNIQY

J gene: TRBJ2-3
V gene: TRBV9
CDR3 protein: ASSVDWAGDITDTQY

J gene: TRBJ2-1
V gene: TRBV5-1
CDR3 protein: ASSWGDNEQF

J gene: TRBJ2-2
V gene: TRBV5-1
CDR3 protein: ASSWTDGLGGELF